This T cell receptor (beta chain) was captured by sequencing in a study of T cell responses to AZD1222 COVID-19 vaccine. V lost 5 bases and J 5 bases, leaving 12 bases between the germline ends. Germline assignment: CDR1 KGHDR and CDR2 SFDVKD. The CDR3 is 14 residues long. A single count supports this clone. Clones were read by immunoSEQ multiplex PCR, and TCRdb kept only the in-frame ones, dropping some. The profile shows fewer than 100,000 clones, 70% to 90% of them singletons. This clonotype was sampled from an adult in good health. V and J are TRBV24-1 and TRBJ2-1; D may match TRBD1 or TRBD2 (5 bases each). Here the sequenced sample was peripheral blood, taken on day 0 of AZD1222 vaccination. As DNA, the CDR3 is TGTGCCACCAGTGGGGGGACGGGAAACAATGAGCAGTTCTTC. Protein sequence: CATSGGTGNNEQFF.